This is a list of T cell receptor beta chains from one sample in a study of OX40 agonist ivuxolimab in advanced cancers. Clones were sequenced by immunoSEQ multiplex PCR, and TCRdb holds only the in-frame ones, with some missing. The sample has roughly 9,700 clones, over 70% seen once. The material was CD4+ or CD8+ T cells sorted from blood, obtained in a trial of the OX40 agonist ivuxolimab. The receptors here all came from an adult with an advanced solid tumor such as melanoma, head and neck, liver or kidney cancer. The CDR3 runs from the conserved cysteine through the conserved F or W. A D gene is named only where the DNA matches it firmly. Size values are once, few and many counts, or a class for expanded clones, and some rows have none.

j_call: TRBJ1-2; d_call: TRBD1; cdr3_length: 16; clone_size: NA; v_call: TRBV28; cdr3_nt: TGTGCCAGCAGATCCTTATCGGACAGGGCCCGGAAAGGCTACACCTTC; cdr3_aa: CASRSLSDRARKGYTF
j_call: TRBJ2-3; d_call: NA; cdr3_length: 14; clone_size: NA; v_call: TRBV2; cdr3_nt: TGTGCCATCCCAGCGGGTGGGGACCCAGATACGCAGTATTTT; cdr3_aa: CAIPAGGDPDTQYF
j_call: TRBJ2-3; d_call: NA; cdr3_length: 15; clone_size: NA; v_call: TRBV15; cdr3_nt: TGTGCCACCAGCAGAGAAGGTTGGAGTGGAGATACGCAGTATTTT; cdr3_aa: CATSREGWSGDTQYF
j_call: TRBJ2-7; d_call: TRBD2; cdr3_length: 15; clone_size: NA; v_call: TRBV5-4; cdr3_nt: TGTGCCAGCAGCGGGACTAGCGGGAGAGGGAACGAGCAGTACTTC; cdr3_aa: CASSGTSGRGNEQYF
j_call: TRBJ2-7; d_call: NA; cdr3_length: 14; clone_size: NA; v_call: TRBV7-8; cdr3_nt: TGTGCCAGCAGCTTAGCGTCCCAGGGCTACGAGCAGTACTTC; cdr3_aa: CASSLASQGYEQYF
j_call: TRBJ2-7; d_call: NA; cdr3_length: 12; clone_size: NA; v_call: TRBV18; cdr3_nt: TGTGCCAGCTCTCTCAGGGTCGACGAGCAGTACTTC; cdr3_aa: CASSLRVDEQYF
j_call: TRBJ2-3; d_call: NA; cdr3_length: 15; clone_size: NA; v_call: TRBV9; cdr3_nt: TGTGCCAGCAGCGTAGATGGATCTAGCACAGATACGCAGTATTTT; cdr3_aa: CASSVDGSSTDTQYF
j_call: TRBJ1-1; d_call: NA; cdr3_length: 12; clone_size: once; v_call: TRBV25-1; cdr3_nt: TGTGCCAGCAGTTTTTCCCGGGGCGAAGCTTTCTTT; cdr3_aa: CASSFSRGEAFF
j_call: TRBJ2-7; d_call: TRBD2; cdr3_length: 18; clone_size: NA; v_call: TRBV4-2; cdr3_nt: TGTGCCAGCAGCTTACGATATCAGGGACTAGCGGGAAACTACGAGCAGTACTTC; cdr3_aa: CASSLRYQGLAGNYEQYF
j_call: TRBJ2-5; d_call: NA; cdr3_length: 12; clone_size: medium-sized; v_call: TRBV5-1; cdr3_nt: TGCGCCAGCAGCCAGGATTCAGGGACCCAGTACTTC; cdr3_aa: CASSQDSGTQYF
j_call: TRBJ2-5; d_call: TRBD2; cdr3_length: 15; clone_size: NA; v_call: TRBV9; cdr3_nt: TGTGCCAGCAGCGTGGGACTAGCGGACCAAGAGACCCAGTACTTC; cdr3_aa: CASSVGLADQETQYF
j_call: TRBJ1-4; d_call: NA; cdr3_length: 14; clone_size: NA; v_call: TRBV4-1; cdr3_nt: TGCGCCAGCAGCCAAGACGTCGAGGGGGAAAAACTGTTTTTT; cdr3_aa: CASSQDVEGEKLFF
j_call: TRBJ1-4; d_call: TRBD1; cdr3_length: 16; clone_size: few; v_call: TRBV4-2; cdr3_nt: TGTGCCAGCAGCCAAGAACCGGGACAGGGGGCGGAAAAACTGTTTTTT; cdr3_aa: CASSQEPGQGAEKLFF
j_call: TRBJ2-1; d_call: NA; cdr3_length: 13; clone_size: once; v_call: TRBV27; cdr3_nt: TGTGCCAGCAGTTTCGGGCCCTACAATGAGCAGTTCTTC; cdr3_aa: CASSFGPYNEQFF
j_call: TRBJ1-4; d_call: TRBD1; cdr3_length: 15; clone_size: NA; v_call: TRBV19; cdr3_nt: TGTGCCAGTAGTATGACAGGGGAGACTAATGAAAAACTGTTTTTT; cdr3_aa: CASSMTGETNEKLFF
j_call: TRBJ2-7; d_call: NA; cdr3_length: 15; clone_size: NA; v_call: TRBV11-2; cdr3_nt: TGTGCCAGCAGCTTAGTCGACAGTATCCTCTACGAGCAGTACTTC; cdr3_aa: CASSLVDSILYEQYF
j_call: TRBJ2-1; d_call: TRBD1; cdr3_length: 16; clone_size: once; v_call: TRBV4-1; cdr3_nt: TGCGCCAGCAGCCAAGATCATGGGACAGGGTATAATGAGCAGTTCTTC; cdr3_aa: CASSQDHGTGYNEQFF
j_call: TRBJ1-1; d_call: NA; cdr3_length: 15; clone_size: NA; v_call: TRBV5-1; cdr3_nt: TGCGCCAGCAGCCCATCAAACCCCGGGAACACTGAAGCTTTCTTT; cdr3_aa: CASSPSNPGNTEAFF
j_call: TRBJ2-5; d_call: NA; cdr3_length: 15; clone_size: NA; v_call: TRBV7-9; cdr3_nt: TGTGCCAGCAGCTTAGCTGGGCAGTACCAAGAGACCCAGTACTTC; cdr3_aa: CASSLAGQYQETQYF
j_call: TRBJ1-1; d_call: NA; cdr3_length: 15; clone_size: NA; v_call: TRBV4-1; cdr3_nt: TGCGCCAGCAGCCAAGGGTGGGACTCGAACACTGAAGCTTTCTTT; cdr3_aa: CASSQGWDSNTEAFF
j_call: TRBJ2-7; d_call: NA; cdr3_length: 13; clone_size: NA; v_call: TRBV7-9; cdr3_nt: TGTGCCAGCAGCTTGACTGACCTGGACGAGCAGTACTTC; cdr3_aa: CASSLTDLDEQYF
j_call: TRBJ2-3; d_call: TRBD2; cdr3_length: 14; clone_size: NA; v_call: TRBV6-4; cdr3_nt: TGTGCCAGCAGTGACCTAGCGGGAGCAGATACGCAGTATTTT; cdr3_aa: CASSDLAGADTQYF
j_call: TRBJ2-1; d_call: NA; cdr3_length: 15; clone_size: few; v_call: TRBV29-1; cdr3_nt: TGCAGCGTTGCTCTGGGCGGAAACTCCTACAATGAGCAGTTCTTC; cdr3_aa: CSVALGGNSYNEQFF
j_call: TRBJ2-3; d_call: NA; cdr3_length: 12; clone_size: few; v_call: TRBV30; cdr3_nt: TGTGCCTATAGCGAGGGGTTAGATACGCAGTATTTT; cdr3_aa: CAYSEGLDTQYF
j_call: TRBJ2-7; d_call: NA; cdr3_length: 15; clone_size: medium-sized; v_call: TRBV7-3; cdr3_nt: TGTGCCAGCAGCACCACTGGAGGGAGTAATAACGAGCAGTACTTC; cdr3_aa: CASSTTGGSNNEQYF
j_call: TRBJ2-2; d_call: TRBD2; cdr3_length: 16; clone_size: NA; v_call: TRBV27; cdr3_nt: TGTGCCAGCAGTTCCTCCCGCGGGAGAGGGACCGGGGAGCTGTTTTTT; cdr3_aa: CASSSSRGRGTGELFF
j_call: TRBJ2-7; d_call: NA; cdr3_length: 11; clone_size: few; v_call: TRBV30; cdr3_nt: TGTGCCTGGAGTCGGGGTTACGAGCAGTACTTC; cdr3_aa: CAWSRGYEQYF
j_call: TRBJ1-2; d_call: NA; cdr3_length: 15; clone_size: NA; v_call: TRBV5-1; cdr3_nt: TGCGCCAGCAGCTTTCAAGAACAGAACAAATATGGCTACACCTTC; cdr3_aa: CASSFQEQNKYGYTF
j_call: TRBJ1-5; d_call: NA; cdr3_length: 19; clone_size: NA; v_call: TRBV7-8; cdr3_nt: TGTGCCAGCAGCTCAGACAGCTGGATGTACCTCTATAGCAATCAGCCCCAGCATTTT; cdr3_aa: CASSSDSWMYLYSNQPQHF
j_call: TRBJ2-7; d_call: TRBD2; cdr3_length: 14; clone_size: NA; v_call: TRBV30; cdr3_nt: TGTGCCTGGAGTATGCTAGCGGGAGCTTACGAGCAGTACTTC; cdr3_aa: CAWSMLAGAYEQYF
j_call: TRBJ1-1; d_call: TRBD1; cdr3_length: 15; clone_size: once; v_call: TRBV5-1; cdr3_nt: TGCGCCAGCAGCCCAGGACAGGGATTGAACACTGAAGCTTTCTTT; cdr3_aa: CASSPGQGLNTEAFF
j_call: TRBJ2-3; d_call: TRBD1; cdr3_length: 16; clone_size: few; v_call: TRBV5-6; cdr3_nt: TGTGCCAGCAGCTTGGGTGGACAGGTTAGAACAGATACGCAGTATTTT; cdr3_aa: CASSLGGQVRTDTQYF
j_call: TRBJ2-7; d_call: TRBD2; cdr3_length: 14; clone_size: NA; v_call: TRBV28; cdr3_nt: TGTGCCAGCAGTTTAGGACTAGCGGGAGGCGAGCAGTACTTC; cdr3_aa: CASSLGLAGGEQYF
j_call: TRBJ2-1; d_call: TRBD2; cdr3_length: 15; clone_size: NA; v_call: TRBV19; cdr3_nt: TGTGCCAGTAGTACTTTGGCGGGAGCTTCACATGAGCAGTTCTTC; cdr3_aa: CASSTLAGASHEQFF
j_call: TRBJ2-3; d_call: NA; cdr3_length: 15; clone_size: NA; v_call: TRBV15; cdr3_nt: TGTGCCACCAGCAGAGGACAGGACAGCACAGATACGCAGTATTTT; cdr3_aa: CATSRGQDSTDTQYF
j_call: TRBJ1-1; d_call: NA; cdr3_length: 13; clone_size: NA; v_call: TRBV11-2; cdr3_nt: TGTGCCAGCAGCGCCCGACAGGCCCTAGGAGCTTTCTTT; cdr3_aa: CASSARQALGAFF
j_call: TRBJ2-1; d_call: NA; cdr3_length: 15; clone_size: NA; v_call: TRBV5-6; cdr3_nt: TGTGCCAGCAGCCGGGCGCTAAGCGGTGACAATGAGCAGTTCTTC; cdr3_aa: CASSRALSGDNEQFF
j_call: TRBJ2-7; d_call: TRBD1; cdr3_length: 17; clone_size: NA; v_call: TRBV5-4; cdr3_nt: TGTGCCAGCAGTTGGGGACGGCAGGGGGCTTACCCCTACGAGCAGTACTTC; cdr3_aa: CASSWGRQGAYPYEQYF
j_call: TRBJ2-1; d_call: TRBD2; cdr3_length: 14; clone_size: NA; v_call: TRBV7-3; cdr3_nt: TGTGCCAGCAGCTTACTCGCGGGAGAAAATGAGCAGTTCTTC; cdr3_aa: CASSLLAGENEQFF
j_call: TRBJ2-1; d_call: NA; cdr3_length: 14; clone_size: NA; v_call: TRBV11-3; cdr3_nt: TGTGCCAGCAGCTTAAGGGGTTCTACAAATGAGCAGTTCTTC; cdr3_aa: CASSLRGSTNEQFF
j_call: TRBJ2-1; d_call: NA; cdr3_length: 16; clone_size: NA; v_call: TRBV4-1; cdr3_nt: TGCGCCAGCAGCCAAGGTGAGGTACAGGGCAACAATGAGCAGTTCTTC; cdr3_aa: CASSQGEVQGNNEQFF
j_call: TRBJ2-7; d_call: NA; cdr3_length: 11; clone_size: NA; v_call: TRBV5-4; cdr3_nt: TGTGCCGGCAGCTCCGGATGCGAGCAGTACTTC; cdr3_aa: CAGSSGCEQYF
j_call: TRBJ2-2; d_call: TRBD2; cdr3_length: 14; clone_size: NA; v_call: TRBV9; cdr3_nt: TGTGCCAGCAGCAGCGGGACCTCTTTTGGGGAGCTGTTTTTT; cdr3_aa: CASSSGTSFGELFF
j_call: TRBJ2-7; d_call: TRBD1; cdr3_length: 15; clone_size: NA; v_call: TRBV5-1; cdr3_nt: TGCGCCAGCAGCTCCCCGGGACAGGGGTCGTACGAGCAGTACTTC; cdr3_aa: CASSSPGQGSYEQYF
j_call: TRBJ2-7; d_call: TRBD2; cdr3_length: 15; clone_size: few; v_call: TRBV5-5; cdr3_nt: TGTGCCAGCAGCTTGGTCCCGGGGGGAACCTACGAGCAGTACTTC; cdr3_aa: CASSLVPGGTYEQYF
j_call: TRBJ1-1; d_call: TRBD1; cdr3_length: 13; clone_size: NA; v_call: TRBV10-2; cdr3_nt: TGCGCCAGCAGTGGGGACAGGGCGTTTGAAGCTTTCTTT; cdr3_aa: CASSGDRAFEAFF
j_call: TRBJ2-4; d_call: NA; cdr3_length: 13; clone_size: NA; v_call: TRBV23-1; cdr3_nt: TGCGCCAGCAGTGGAGACAGAAAAAACATTCAGTACTTC; cdr3_aa: CASSGDRKNIQYF
j_call: TRBJ2-2; d_call: NA; cdr3_length: 16; clone_size: once; v_call: TRBV7-9; cdr3_nt: TGTGCCAGCAGTCCCGGGACCTCCCCCAGCACCGGGGAGCTGTTTTTT; cdr3_aa: CASSPGTSPSTGELFF
j_call: TRBJ2-1; d_call: TRBD2; cdr3_length: 15; clone_size: NA; v_call: TRBV19; cdr3_nt: TGTGCCAGTAGTTGGACTAGCGGGTGGGGCAATGAGCAGTTCTTC; cdr3_aa: CASSWTSGWGNEQFF
j_call: TRBJ1-1; d_call: NA; cdr3_length: 13; clone_size: NA; v_call: TRBV28; cdr3_nt: TGTGCCAGCAGTTTATTTGGGCGGGGTTTAGCTTTCTTT; cdr3_aa: CASSLFGRGLAFF
j_call: TRBJ1-5; d_call: NA; cdr3_length: 13; clone_size: NA; v_call: TRBV21-1; cdr3_nt: TGTGCCAGCAGCCCAGGGGTTACTCAGCCCCAGCATTTT; cdr3_aa: CASSPGVTQPQHF
j_call: TRBJ2-1; d_call: NA; cdr3_length: 13; clone_size: NA; v_call: TRBV7-9; cdr3_nt: TGTGCCAGCAGCCCCAAACAGGGCAATGAGCAGTTCTTC; cdr3_aa: CASSPKQGNEQFF
j_call: TRBJ2-1; d_call: NA; cdr3_length: 15; clone_size: NA; v_call: TRBV27; cdr3_nt: TGTGCCAGCAGTTTAAATATCCCTAGCACTGATGAGCAGTTCTTC; cdr3_aa: CASSLNIPSTDEQFF